Reported below is one TCR beta chain. Its specificity is not known. Mismatch with germline at one junction end may stem from a read error. Naive CD8 populations comprised CD45RO-negative cells positively selected for CCR7, excluding terminally differentiated effector memory CD45RA+ cells. Donors were healthy HIV-negative adults without recently reported acute infections or vaccinations. Data came from immunoSEQ multiplex PCR; TCRdb stores just in-frame clones and leaves some out. The profile shows around 2,000,000 clones, around 96% of them singletons. The data originate from a study of shared clonotypes between healthy human individuals. Overall study findings and caveats: Clonotypes not shared had lower generation probabilities than those common to all four donors. Sequencing depth was expected to influence donor clonotype sharing. The naive CD4 repertoires of four donors were compared, and around 5% of clonotypes were shared.

The CDR3 length is 13 residues. Germline V gene sequence: CDR1 LNHNV, CDR2 YYDKDF (reference sequence). This TCR was recovered from a man between 18 and 35 years old in good health. The gene calls are TRBV15 and TRBJ2-7, with D possibly TRBD1 on 5 matching bases. Sequencing input: naive CD8+ T cells sorted from blood. Here the CDR3 reads CATMSGLTYGQYF. For the CDR3, the DNA is TGTGCCACCATGTCAGGGTTAACCTACGGGCAGTACTTC.